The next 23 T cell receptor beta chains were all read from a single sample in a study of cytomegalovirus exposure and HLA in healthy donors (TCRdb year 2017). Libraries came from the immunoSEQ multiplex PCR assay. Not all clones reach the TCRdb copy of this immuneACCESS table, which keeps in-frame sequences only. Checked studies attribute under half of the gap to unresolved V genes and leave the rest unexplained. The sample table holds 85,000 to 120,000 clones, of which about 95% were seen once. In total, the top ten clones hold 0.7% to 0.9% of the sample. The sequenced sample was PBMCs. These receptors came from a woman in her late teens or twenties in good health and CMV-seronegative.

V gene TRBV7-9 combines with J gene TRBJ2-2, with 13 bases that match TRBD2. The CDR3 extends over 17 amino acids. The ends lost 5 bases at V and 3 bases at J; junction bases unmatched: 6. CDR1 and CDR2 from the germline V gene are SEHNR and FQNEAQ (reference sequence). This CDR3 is CASSIGGLAGYTGELFF. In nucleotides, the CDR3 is TGTGCCAGCAGCATAGGGGGACTAGCGGGGTACACCGGGGAGCTGTTTTTT.

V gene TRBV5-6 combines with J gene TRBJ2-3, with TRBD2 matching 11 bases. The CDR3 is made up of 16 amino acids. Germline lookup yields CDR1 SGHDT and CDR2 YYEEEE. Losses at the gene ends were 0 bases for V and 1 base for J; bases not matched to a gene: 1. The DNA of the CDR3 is TGTGCCAGCAGCTTGGAGGGACTAGCGGGCACAGATACGCAGTATTTT. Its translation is CASSLEGLAGTDTQYF. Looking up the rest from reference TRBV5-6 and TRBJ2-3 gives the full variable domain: DAGVTQSPTHLIKTRGQQVTLRCSPKSGHDTVSWYQQALGQGPQFIFQYYEEEERQRGNFPDRFSGHQFPNYSSELNVNALLLGDSALYLCASSLEGLAGTDTQYFGPGTRLTVL.

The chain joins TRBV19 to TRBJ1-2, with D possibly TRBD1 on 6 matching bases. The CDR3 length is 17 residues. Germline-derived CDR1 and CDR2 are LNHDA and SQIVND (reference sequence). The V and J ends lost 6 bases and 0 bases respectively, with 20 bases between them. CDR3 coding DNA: TGTGCCAGTAGGAAAGTCCTGGGGGCAGGGGCTAACTATGGCTACACCTTC. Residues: CASRKVLGAGANYGYTF.

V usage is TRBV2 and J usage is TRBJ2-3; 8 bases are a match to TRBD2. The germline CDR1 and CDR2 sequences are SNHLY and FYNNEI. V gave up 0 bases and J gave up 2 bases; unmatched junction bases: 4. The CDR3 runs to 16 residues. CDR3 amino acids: CASSEAASGYTDTQYF. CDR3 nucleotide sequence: TGTGCCAGCAGTGAAGCGGCTAGCGGGTACACAGATACGCAGTATTTT.

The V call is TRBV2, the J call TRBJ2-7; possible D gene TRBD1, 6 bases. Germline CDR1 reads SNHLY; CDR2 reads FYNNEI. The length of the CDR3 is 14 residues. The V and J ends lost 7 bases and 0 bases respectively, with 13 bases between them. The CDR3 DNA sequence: TGTGCCAGCACTAAACAGGGTTACTCCTACGAGCAGTACTTC. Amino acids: CASTKQGYSYEQYF.

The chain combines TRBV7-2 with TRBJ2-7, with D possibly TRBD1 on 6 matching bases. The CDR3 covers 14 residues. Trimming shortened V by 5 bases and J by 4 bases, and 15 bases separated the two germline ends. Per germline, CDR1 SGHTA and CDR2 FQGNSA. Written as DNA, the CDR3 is TGTGCCAGCAGCACCGGGACAAGCATTTACGAGCAGTACTTC. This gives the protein CASSTGTSIYEQYF. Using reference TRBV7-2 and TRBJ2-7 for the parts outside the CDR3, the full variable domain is GAGVSQSPSNKVTEKGKDVELRCDPISGHTALYWYRQSLGQGLEFLIYFQGNSAPDKSGLPSDRFSAERTGGSVSTLTIQRTQQEDSAVYLCASSTGTSIYEQYFGPGTRLTVT.

The CDR3 nucleotides are TGTGCCAGCAGTTTAAAGGGACAGGGAAGGGACGGCTACACCTTC. It translates to CASSLKGQGRDGYTF. V usage is TRBV27 and J usage is TRBJ1-2; TRBD1 aligns across 9 bases. After removal of 2 bases from V and 8 bases from J, the junction contained 9 bases not matched to a gene. Germline values: CDR1 MNHEY, CDR2 SMNVEV (reference sequence). The length of the CDR3 is 15 residues.

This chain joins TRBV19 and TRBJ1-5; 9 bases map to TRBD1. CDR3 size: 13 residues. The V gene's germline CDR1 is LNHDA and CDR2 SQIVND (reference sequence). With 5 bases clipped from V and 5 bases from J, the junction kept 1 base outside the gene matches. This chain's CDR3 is CASSWTGDQPQHF. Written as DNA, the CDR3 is TGTGCCAGTAGTTGGACAGGGGATCAGCCCCAGCATTTT.

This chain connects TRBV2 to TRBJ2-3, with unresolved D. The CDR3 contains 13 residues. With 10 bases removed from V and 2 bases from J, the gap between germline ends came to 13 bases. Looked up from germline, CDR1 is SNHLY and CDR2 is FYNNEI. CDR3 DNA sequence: TGTGCCAACTCGAAGGAGAACACAGATACGCAGTATTTT. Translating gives CANSKENTDTQYF.

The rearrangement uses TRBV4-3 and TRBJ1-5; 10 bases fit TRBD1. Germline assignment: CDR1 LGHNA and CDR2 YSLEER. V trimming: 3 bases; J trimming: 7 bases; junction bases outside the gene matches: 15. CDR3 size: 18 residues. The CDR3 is CASSHEPLTGGWRQPQHF. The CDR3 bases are TGCGCCAGCAGCCATGAACCCCTGACAGGGGGCTGGCGGCAGCCCCAGCATTTT.

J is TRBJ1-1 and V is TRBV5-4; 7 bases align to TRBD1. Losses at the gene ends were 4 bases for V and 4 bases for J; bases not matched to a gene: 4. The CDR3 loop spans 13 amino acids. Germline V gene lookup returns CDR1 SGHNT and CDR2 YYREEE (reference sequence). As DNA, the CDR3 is TGTGCCAGCAGCGCCCAGGGGGGCACTGAAGCTTTCTTT. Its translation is CASSAQGGTEAFF. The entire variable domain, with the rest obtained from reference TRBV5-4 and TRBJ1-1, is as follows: ETGVTQSPTHLIKTRGQQVTLRCSSQSGHNTVSWYQQALGQGPQFIFQYYREEENGRGNFPPRFSGLQFPNYSSELNVNALELDDSALYLCASSAQGGTEAFFGQGTRLTVV.

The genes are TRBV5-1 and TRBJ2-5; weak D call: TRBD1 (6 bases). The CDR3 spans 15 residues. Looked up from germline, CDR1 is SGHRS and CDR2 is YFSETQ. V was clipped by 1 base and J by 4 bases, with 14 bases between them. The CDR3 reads CASSLNRDVGETQYF. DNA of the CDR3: TGCGCCAGCAGCTTGAACAGGGATGTGGGAGAGACCCAGTACTTC.

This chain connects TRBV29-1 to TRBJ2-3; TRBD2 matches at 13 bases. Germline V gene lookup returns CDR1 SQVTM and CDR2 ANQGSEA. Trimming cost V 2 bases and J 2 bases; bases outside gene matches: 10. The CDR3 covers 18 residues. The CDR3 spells CSVETPPGLAGYTDTQYF. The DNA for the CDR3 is TGCAGCGTTGAAACTCCCCCGGGACTAGCGGGGTACACAGATACGCAGTATTTT.

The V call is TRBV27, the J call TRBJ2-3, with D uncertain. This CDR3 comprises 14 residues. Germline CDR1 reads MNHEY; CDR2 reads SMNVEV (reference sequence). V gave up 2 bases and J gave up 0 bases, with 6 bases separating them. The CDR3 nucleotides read TGTGCCAGCAGTTTAACTACTAGCACAGATACGCAGTATTTT. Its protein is CASSLTTSTDTQYF.

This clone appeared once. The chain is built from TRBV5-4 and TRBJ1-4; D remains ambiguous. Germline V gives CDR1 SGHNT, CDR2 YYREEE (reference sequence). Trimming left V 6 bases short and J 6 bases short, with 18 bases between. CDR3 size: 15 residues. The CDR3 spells CASTQSGRRDEKLFF. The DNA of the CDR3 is TGTGCCAGCACCCAATCGGGCCGGAGGGATGAAAAACTGTTTTTT.

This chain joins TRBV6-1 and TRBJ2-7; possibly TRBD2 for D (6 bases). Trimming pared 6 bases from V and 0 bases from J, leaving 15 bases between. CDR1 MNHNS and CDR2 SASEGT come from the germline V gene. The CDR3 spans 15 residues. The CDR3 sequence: CASSTRDFPSYEQYF. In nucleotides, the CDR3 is TGTGCCAGCAGCACCCGGGACTTTCCCTCCTACGAGCAGTACTTC.

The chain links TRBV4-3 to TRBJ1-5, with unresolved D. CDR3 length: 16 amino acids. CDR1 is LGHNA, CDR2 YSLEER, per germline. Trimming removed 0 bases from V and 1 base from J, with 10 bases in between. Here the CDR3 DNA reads TGCGCCAGCAGCCAAGAGGTCGGCAGGAGCAATCAGCCCCAGCATTTT. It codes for CASSQEVGRSNQPQHF.

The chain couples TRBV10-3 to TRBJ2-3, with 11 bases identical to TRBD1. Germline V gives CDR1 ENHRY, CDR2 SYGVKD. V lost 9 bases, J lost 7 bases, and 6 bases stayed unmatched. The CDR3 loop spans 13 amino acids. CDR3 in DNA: TGTGCCATTGGGGACAGGGGGGAATATACGCAGTATTTT. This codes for CAIGDRGEYTQYF.

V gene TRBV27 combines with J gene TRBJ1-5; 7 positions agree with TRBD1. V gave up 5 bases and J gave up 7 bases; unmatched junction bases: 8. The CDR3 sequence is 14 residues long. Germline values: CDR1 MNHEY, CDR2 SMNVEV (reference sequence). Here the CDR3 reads CASSVDRAVQPQHF. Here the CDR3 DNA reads TGTGCCAGCAGTGTAGACAGGGCAGTACAGCCCCAGCATTTT.

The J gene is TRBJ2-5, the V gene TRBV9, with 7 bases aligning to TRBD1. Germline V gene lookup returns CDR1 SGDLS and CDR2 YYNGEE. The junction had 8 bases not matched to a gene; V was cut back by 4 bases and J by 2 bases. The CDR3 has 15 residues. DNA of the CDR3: TGTGCCAGCAGCCCGGATACGGGACAGCAAGAGACCCAGTACTTC. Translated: CASSPDTGQQETQYF.

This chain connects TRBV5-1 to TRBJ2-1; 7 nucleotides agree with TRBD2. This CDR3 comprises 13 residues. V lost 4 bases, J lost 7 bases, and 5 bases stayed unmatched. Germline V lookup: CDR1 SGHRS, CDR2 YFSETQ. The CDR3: CASSPGLRNEQFF. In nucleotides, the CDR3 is TGCGCCAGCAGCCCGGGACTAAGGAATGAGCAGTTCTTC.

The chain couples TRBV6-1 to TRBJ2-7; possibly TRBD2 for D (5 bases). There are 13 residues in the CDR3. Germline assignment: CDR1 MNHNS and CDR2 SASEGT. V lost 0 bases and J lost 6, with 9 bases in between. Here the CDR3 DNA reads TGTGCCAGCAGTGAAGCTCCGGGGTTCGAGCAGTACTTC. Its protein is CASSEAPGFEQYF.

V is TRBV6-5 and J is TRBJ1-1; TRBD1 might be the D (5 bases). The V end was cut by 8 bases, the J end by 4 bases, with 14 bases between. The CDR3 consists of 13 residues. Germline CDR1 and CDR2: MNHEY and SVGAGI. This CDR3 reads CASEDFRGTEAFF. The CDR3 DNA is TGTGCCAGCGAAGATTTTAGGGGCACTGAAGCTTTCTTT.